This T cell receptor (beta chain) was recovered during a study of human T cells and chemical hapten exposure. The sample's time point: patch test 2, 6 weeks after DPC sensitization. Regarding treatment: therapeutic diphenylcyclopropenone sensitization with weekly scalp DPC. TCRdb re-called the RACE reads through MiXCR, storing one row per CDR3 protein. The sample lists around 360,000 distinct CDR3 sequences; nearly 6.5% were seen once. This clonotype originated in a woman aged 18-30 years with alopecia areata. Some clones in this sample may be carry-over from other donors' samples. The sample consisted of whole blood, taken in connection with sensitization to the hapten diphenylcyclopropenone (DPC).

The CDR3, as DNA: TGTGCCAGCTCAAATAATAGGGGCACTGAAGCTTTCTTT. It encodes CASSNNRGTEAFF. This chain joins TRBV18 and TRBJ1-1; a possible D gene is TRBD1 (5 bases). Germline loops: CDR1 KGHSH, CDR2 LQKENI. This CDR3 spans 13 amino acids. V was trimmed by 5 bases and J by 4 bases, leaving 11 bases between them.